The 6 T cell receptor beta chains reported below all come from one sample, sequenced in a study of blood T cell repertoires in COVID-19. The protocol was immunoSEQ multiplex PCR, while the TCRdb copy is restricted to in-frame clones and leaves out a portion. The sample consists of tens of thousands of clones, roughly 85% of them appearing once. Sequencing was carried out using peripheral blood. The receptors here all came from a human donor in a cohort sampled during active COVID-19.

The chain employs TRBV5-4 and TRBJ2-7, with a weak D call TRBD2 (6 bases). CDR1 is SGHNT and CDR2 is YYREEE in the germline V gene (reference sequence). The CDR3 totals 15 residues. V dropped 5 bases and J dropped 3 bases, with 18 bases sitting between them. In nucleotides, the CDR3 is TGTGCCAGCAGTCAGACTAGAGGGTCGGGCTACGAGCAGTACTTC. Translating it yields CASSQTRGSGYEQYF.

This clone was seen a handful of times. This chain uses TRBV10-3 with TRBJ1-2; D not resolved. Per germline, CDR1 ENHRY and CDR2 SYGVKD. This CDR3 is built from 13 residues. Trimming shortened V by 11 bases and J by 6 bases, and 19 bases separated the two germline ends. In DNA form, the CDR3 reads TGTGCCTCATGTCCAGTAAGTTCTGATGGCTACACCTTC. It translates to CASCPVSSDGYTF.

This chain links TRBV18 with TRBJ1-6, with TRBD1 as a possible D gene (6 bases). The V end was cut by 4 bases, the J end by 10 bases, with 14 bases between. This CDR3 region has 14 residues. Germline CDR1 and CDR2: KGHSH and LQKENI. The CDR3 here is CASSLGNRESPLHF. The CDR3 DNA reads TGTGCCAGCTCACTGGGGAACAGGGAATCACCCCTCCACTTT.

The rearrangement joins TRBV4-3 to TRBJ2-7, with 7 positions matching TRBD2. With 1 base clipped from V and 0 bases from J, the junction kept 9 bases outside the gene matches. The CDR3 runs to 17 residues. Germline V gene sequence: CDR1 LGHNA, CDR2 YSLEER. CDR3 in amino acids: CASSQGVIGLDSYEQYF. The CDR3 DNA is TGCGCCAGCAGCCAAGGCGTAATCGGACTAGACTCCTACGAGCAGTACTTC.

This chain uses TRBV18 with TRBJ2-2; D gene ambiguous. Germline V gene lookup returns CDR1 KGHSH and CDR2 LQKENI. CDR3 length equals 17 residues. V shed 3 bases and J shed 0 bases, with 14 bases lying between them. Here the CDR3 DNA reads TGTGCCAGCTCACCGGGCAGATCATACGCGAACACCGGGGAGCTGTTTTTT. Amino acids: CASSPGRSYANTGELFF.

The V call is TRBV14, the J call TRBJ2-4; D is possibly TRBD1 (6 bases). Germline CDR1 and CDR2: SGHDN and FVKESK. The CDR3 is 16 residues long. Trimming shortened V by 3 bases and J by 0 bases, and 12 bases separated the two germline ends. CDR3 in DNA: TGTGCCAGCAGCCATAGGACAGATCTAGCCAAAAACATTCAGTACTTC. It is translated as CASSHRTDLAKNIQYF.